This T cell receptor (beta chain) was recovered during a study of CXCR3-negative and CXCR3-positive naive CD8 T cells. As to this clonotype: The antigen remains unidentified.

Among CD8+ T cells, naive ones were CD45RO-CCR7+CD27+CD95-. Via 5' RACE with UMI labels, TRB cDNA libraries were prepared. From its re-call of the 5' RACE reads, TCRdb lists each CDR3 protein once, without DNA. The repertoire shows nearly 110,000 distinct CDR3 sequences; the top ten hold 0.3% to 0.45%. The germline gives CDR1 MGHDK, CDR2 SYGVNS. The CDR3 is 13 amino acids. Study-wide findings and caveats: Comparison of naive cells showed more hydrophobic TRB CDR3s in CXCR3-positive than in CXCR3-negative naive cells.

The chain uses TRBV25-1 and TRBJ1-2. The specimen was naive CXCR3+ CD8+ T cells from blood. Described subset: CD45RO-CCR7+CD27+CD95- naive CD8+ T cells expressing CXCR3 (TNR3+). The receptor comes from a human donor in good health. Some clones in this sample may be carry-over from other donors' samples. The CDR3 reads CASSDSGNYGYTF.